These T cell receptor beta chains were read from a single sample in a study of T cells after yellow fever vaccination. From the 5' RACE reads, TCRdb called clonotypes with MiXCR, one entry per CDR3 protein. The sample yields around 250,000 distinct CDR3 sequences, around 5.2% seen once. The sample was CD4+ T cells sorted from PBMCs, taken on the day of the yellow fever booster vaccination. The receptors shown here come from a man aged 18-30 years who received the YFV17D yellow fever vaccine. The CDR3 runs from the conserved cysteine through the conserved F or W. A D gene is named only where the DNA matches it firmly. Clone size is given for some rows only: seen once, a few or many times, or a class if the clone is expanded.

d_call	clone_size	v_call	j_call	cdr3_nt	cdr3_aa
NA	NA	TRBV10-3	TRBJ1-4	TGTGCCATCAGTGGTTCCAGAGGTGAAAAACTGTTTTTT	CAISGSRGEKLFF
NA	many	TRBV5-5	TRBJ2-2	TGTGCCAGCAGCTTGGCCGCCGGGGAGCTGTTTTTT	CASSLAAGELFF
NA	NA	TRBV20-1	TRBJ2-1	TGCAGTGCTCCCATTTATGGCAGGGGCTATCCAAGCTCCTACAATGAGCAGTTCTTC	CSAPIYGRGYPSSYNEQFF
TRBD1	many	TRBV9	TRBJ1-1	TGTGCCAGCAGCGTAGGAATACAGGGGGGCAGGGACACTGAAGCTTTCTTT	CASSVGIQGGRDTEAFF
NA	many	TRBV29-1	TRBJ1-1	TGCAGCGGGACGGGCACTGAAGCTTTCTTT	CSGTGTEAFF
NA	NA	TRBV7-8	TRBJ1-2	TGTGCCAGCAGCTTAGCGCCCGTTCCAGGACAATATGGCTACACCTTC	CASSLAPVPGQYGYTF
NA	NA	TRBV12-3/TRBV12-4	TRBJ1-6	TGTGCCAGCCGCCGTGTACGACCGGCGGATTCACCCCTCCACTTT	CASRRVRPADSPLHF
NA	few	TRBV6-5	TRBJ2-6	TGTGCCAGCAGCAGGGGGGACAGCTTTTACTCTGGGGCCAACGTCCTGACTTTC	CASSRGDSFYSGANVLTF
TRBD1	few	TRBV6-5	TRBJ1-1	TGTGCCAGCAGTCAAGGGGGCCCCGGGTTCTTT	CASSQGGPGFF
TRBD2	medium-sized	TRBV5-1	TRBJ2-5	TGCGCCAGCAGGACCGGACTAGCGGGCCAGACCCAGTACTTC	CASRTGLAGQTQYF
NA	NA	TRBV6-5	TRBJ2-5	TGTGCCAGCAGTTACTCTCTACCCTCGAGGGAGACCCAGTACTTC	CASSYSLPSRETQYF
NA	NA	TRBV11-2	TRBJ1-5	TGTGCCAGCAGCTTAGATCAATATCAGCCCCAGCATTTT	CASSLDQYQPQHF
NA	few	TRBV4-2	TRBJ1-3	TGTGCCAGCAGCCAAGATTCAACAGGGTCCGGAAACACCATATATTTT	CASSQDSTGSGNTIYF
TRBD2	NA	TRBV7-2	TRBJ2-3	TGTGCCAGCAGCCCATCGGCTAGCGGGGGGGCCGGGTGGCGTACGAACCTTAGCACAGATACGCAGTATTTT	CASSPSASGGAGWRTNLSTDTQYF
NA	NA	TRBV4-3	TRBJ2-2	TGCGCCAGCAGCCAACAGGACAACACCGGGGAGCTGTTTTTT	CASSQQDNTGELFF
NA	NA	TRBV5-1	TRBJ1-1	TGCGCCAGCAGCTTGGAGTATGCAGGGCTCACTGAAGCTTTCTTT	CASSLEYAGLTEAFF
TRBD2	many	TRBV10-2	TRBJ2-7	TGCGCCAGCCTGCGGGGGGGGTTCTACGAGCAGTACTTC	CASLRGGFYEQYF
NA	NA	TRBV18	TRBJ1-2	TGTGCCAGCTCACCACCGGCCAGGGAGAACTATGGCTACACCTTC	CASSPPARENYGYTF
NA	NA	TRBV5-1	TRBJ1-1	TGCGCCAGCAGCTCCACCCTCCGGAACACTGAAGCTTTCTTT	CASSSTLRNTEAFF
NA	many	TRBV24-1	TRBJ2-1	TGTGCCACCAGTGATACCAGGTCGGGCAATGAGCAGTTCTTC	CATSDTRSGNEQFF
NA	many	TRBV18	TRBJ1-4	TGTGCCAGCTCCCGCGACATCGTGAATGAAAAACTGTTTTTT	CASSRDIVNEKLFF
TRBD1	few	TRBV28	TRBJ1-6	TGTGCCAGCAGTTTAGATGGACAGGAAAATTCACCCCTCCACTTT	CASSLDGQENSPLHF
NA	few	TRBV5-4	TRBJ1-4	TGTGCCAGCAGCTTGGGTATGAAGGAAAAACTGTTTTTT	CASSLGMKEKLFF
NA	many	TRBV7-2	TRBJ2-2	TGTGCCAGCAGCTTAGACCCTAGCCCTACCGGGGAGCTGTTTTTT	CASSLDPSPTGELFF
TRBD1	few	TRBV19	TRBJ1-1	TGTGCCAGTAGCCAATGGACAGGAGAACCGAGGACTGAAGCTTTCTTT	CASSQWTGEPRTEAFF